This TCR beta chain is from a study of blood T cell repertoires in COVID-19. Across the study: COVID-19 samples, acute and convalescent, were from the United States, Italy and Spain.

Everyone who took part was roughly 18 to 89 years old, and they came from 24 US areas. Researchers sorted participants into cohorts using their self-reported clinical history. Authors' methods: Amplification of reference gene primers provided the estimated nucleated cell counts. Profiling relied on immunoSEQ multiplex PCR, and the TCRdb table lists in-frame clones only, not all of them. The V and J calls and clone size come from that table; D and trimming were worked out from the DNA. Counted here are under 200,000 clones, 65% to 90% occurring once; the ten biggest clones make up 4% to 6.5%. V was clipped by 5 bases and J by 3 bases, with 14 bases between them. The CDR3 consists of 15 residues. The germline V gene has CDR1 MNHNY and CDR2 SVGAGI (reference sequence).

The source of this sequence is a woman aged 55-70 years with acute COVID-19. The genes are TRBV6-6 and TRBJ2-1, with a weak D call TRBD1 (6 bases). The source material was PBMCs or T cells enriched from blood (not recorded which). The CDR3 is CASSPRGRGYNEQFF. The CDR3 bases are TGTGCCAGCAGTCCCAGGGGAAGGGGCTACAATGAGCAGTTCTTC.